The present entry profiles one TCR beta chain with its context. The protocol was immunoSEQ multiplex PCR, while the TCRdb copy is restricted to in-frame clones and leaves out a portion. The sample records 800,000 to 1,200,000 clones, approximately 78% being singletons. The entry originates in a study of shared clonotypes between healthy human individuals. CDR3 length: 14 amino acids. V lost 0 bases and J 7 bases, leaving 9 bases between the germline ends. Germline values: CDR1 LGHNA, CDR2 YNFKEQ. Sequencing used memory CD4+ T cells from PBMCs. Indicated subset: CD45RA-negative fraction. The origin of this receptor is a man between 18 and 35 years old in good health. Some clones in this sample may be carry-over from other donors' samples. The chain has TRBV4-2 and TRBJ2-2; the D gene is possibly TRBD2 (5 bases). The CDR3 DNA reads TGTGCCAGCAGCCAAGACGTCGGAGGCGGGGAGCTGTTTTTT. Protein: CASSQDVGGGELFF.